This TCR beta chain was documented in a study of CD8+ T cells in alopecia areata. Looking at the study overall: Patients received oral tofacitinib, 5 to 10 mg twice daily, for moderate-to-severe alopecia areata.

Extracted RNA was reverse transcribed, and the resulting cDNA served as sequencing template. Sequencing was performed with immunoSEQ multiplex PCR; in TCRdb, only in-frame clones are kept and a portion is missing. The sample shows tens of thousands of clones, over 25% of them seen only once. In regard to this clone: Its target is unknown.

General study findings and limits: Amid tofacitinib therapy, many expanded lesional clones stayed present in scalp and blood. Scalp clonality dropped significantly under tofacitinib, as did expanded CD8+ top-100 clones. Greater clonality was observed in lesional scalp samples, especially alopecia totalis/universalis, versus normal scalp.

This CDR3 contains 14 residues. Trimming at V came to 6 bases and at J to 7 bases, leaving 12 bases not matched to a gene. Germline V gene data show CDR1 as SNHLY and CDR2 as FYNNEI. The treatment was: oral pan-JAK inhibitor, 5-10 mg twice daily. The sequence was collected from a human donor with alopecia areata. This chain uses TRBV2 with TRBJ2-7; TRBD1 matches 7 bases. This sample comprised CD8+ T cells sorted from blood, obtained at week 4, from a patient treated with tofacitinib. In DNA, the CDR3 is TGTGCCAGCAGAGCACAAACAGGGGACAAGGAGCAGTACTTC. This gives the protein CASRAQTGDKEQYF.